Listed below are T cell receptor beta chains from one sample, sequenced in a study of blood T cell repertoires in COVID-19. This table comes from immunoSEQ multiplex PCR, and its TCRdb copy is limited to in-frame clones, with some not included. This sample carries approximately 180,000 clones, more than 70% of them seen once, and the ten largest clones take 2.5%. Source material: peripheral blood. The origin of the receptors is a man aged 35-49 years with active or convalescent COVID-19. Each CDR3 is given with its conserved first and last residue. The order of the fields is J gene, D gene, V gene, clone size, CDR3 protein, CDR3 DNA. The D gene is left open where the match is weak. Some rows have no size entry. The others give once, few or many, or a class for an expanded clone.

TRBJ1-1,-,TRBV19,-,CASSPRELNTEAFF,TGTGCCAGTAGTCCTAGGGAGCTAAACACTGAAGCTTTCTTT
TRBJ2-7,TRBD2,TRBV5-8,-,CASSSLTSGPTLYEQYF,TGTGCCAGCAGCTCCCTTACTAGCGGCCCTACGTTATACGAGCAGTACTTC
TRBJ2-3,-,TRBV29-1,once,CSVPGYTDTQYF,TGCAGCGTGCCCGGTTACACAGATACGCAGTATTTT
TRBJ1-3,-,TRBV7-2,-,CASSLGPRGIYF,TGTGCCAGCAGCTTAGGCCCCCGCGGCATATATTTT
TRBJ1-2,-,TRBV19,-,CASSYSATGYGYTF,TGTGCCAGTAGCTACTCGGCGACAGGCTATGGCTACACCTTC
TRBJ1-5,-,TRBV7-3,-,CASSLTFRRRQAKGPNQPQHF,TGTGCCAGCAGCTTAACTTTTAGGAGGCGACAGGCAAAAGGGCCAAATCAGCCCCAGCATTTT
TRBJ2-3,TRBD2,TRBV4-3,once,CASSQDRGGAGTDTQYF,TGCGCCAGCAGCCAAGATCGCGGGGGGGCGGGGACAGATACGCAGTATTTT
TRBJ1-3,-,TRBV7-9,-,CASSPPRQARSGNTIYF,TGTGCCAGCAGCCCACCACGACAGGCGCGCTCTGGAAACACCATATATTTT
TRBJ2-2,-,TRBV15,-,CATSSQNTGELFF,TGTGCCACCAGCAGCCAGAACACCGGGGAGCTGTTTTTT
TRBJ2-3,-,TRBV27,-,CASSPMRGRFLAQYF,TGTGCCAGCAGTCCCATGCGTGGGCGCTTTCTTGCGCAGTATTTT
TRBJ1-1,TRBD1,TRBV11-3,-,CASRGTGGSEAFF,TGTGCCAGCAGGGGGACAGGGGGAAGTGAAGCTTTCTTT
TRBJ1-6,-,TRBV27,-,CASSLQGYNSPLHF,TGTGCCAGCAGTCTGCAGGGGTATAATTCACCCCTCCACTTT
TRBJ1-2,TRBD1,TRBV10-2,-,CASSGQGGNGYTF,TGCGCCAGCAGTGGACAGGGAGGAAATGGCTACACCTTC
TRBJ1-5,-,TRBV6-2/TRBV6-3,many,CASSYMSDAGNQPQHF,TGTGCCAGCAGTTATATGTCGGACGCGGGTAATCAGCCCCAGCATTTT
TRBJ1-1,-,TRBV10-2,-,CASSKGGNTEAFF,TGCGCCAGCAGTAAAGGCGGTAACACTGAAGCTTTCTTT
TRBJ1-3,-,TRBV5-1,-,CASSLLGSSGNTIYF,TGCGCCAGCAGCTTGCTAGGGAGCTCTGGAAACACCATATATTTT
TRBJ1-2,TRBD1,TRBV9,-,CASSKTGGDYGYTF,TGTGCCAGCAGTAAAACAGGGGGGGACTATGGCTACACCTTC
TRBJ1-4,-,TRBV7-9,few,CASSLLEGSNEKLFF,TGTGCCAGCAGCTTATTGGAAGGGAGTAATGAAAAACTGTTTTTT
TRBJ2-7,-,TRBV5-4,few,CASSTDRWSSYEQYF,TGTGCCAGCAGTACTGACAGGTGGAGCTCCTACGAGCAGTACTTC
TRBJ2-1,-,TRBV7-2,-,CASSQTASEQFF,TGTGCCAGCAGCCAAACCGCTAGTGAGCAGTTCTTC
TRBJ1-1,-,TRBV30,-,CAWSAQENTEAFF,TGTGCCTGGAGTGCCCAGGAGAACACTGAAGCTTTCTTT
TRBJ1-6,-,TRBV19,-,CASSIGTAKSSYNSPLHF,TGTGCCAGTAGTATAGGGACAGCAAAGAGCTCCTATAATTCACCCCTCCACTTT
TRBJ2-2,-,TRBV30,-,CAWSVAVNTGELFF,TGTGCCTGGAGTGTAGCGGTGAACACCGGGGAGCTGTTTTTT
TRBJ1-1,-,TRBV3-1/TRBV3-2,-,CASSHPPRGMNTEAFF,TGTGCCAGCAGCCACCCCCCCAGGGGAATGAACACTGAAGCTTTCTTT
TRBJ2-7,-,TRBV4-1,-,CASSQELRGRGSYEQYF,TGCGCCAGCAGCCAAGAATTACGGGGCAGGGGCTCCTACGAGCAGTACTTC
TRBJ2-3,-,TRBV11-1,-,CASSSGQNFVTDTQYF,TGTGCCAGCAGCTCCGGACAGAACTTTGTCACAGATACGCAGTATTTT
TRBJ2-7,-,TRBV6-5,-,CASSLLINSYEQYF,TGTGCCAGCAGTTTACTAATCAACTCCTACGAGCAGTACTTC
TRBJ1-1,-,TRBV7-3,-,CASSPGGDTEAFF,TGTGCCAGCAGCCCTGGGGGGGACACTGAAGCTTTCTTT
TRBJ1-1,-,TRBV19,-,CASRTVDSLNTEAFF,TGTGCCAGCCGAACCGTTGACAGTTTGAACACTGAAGCTTTCTTT
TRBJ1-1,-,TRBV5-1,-,CASSRGNTEAFF,TGCGCCAGCAGCAGAGGTAACACTGAAGCTTTCTTT
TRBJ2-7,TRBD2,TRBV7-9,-,CASRAGRDEQYF,TGTGCCAGCAGGGCAGGGAGGGACGAGCAGTACTTC
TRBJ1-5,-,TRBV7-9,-,CASSLEAGGNQPQHF,TGTGCCAGCAGCTTAGAGGCAGGGGGCAATCAGCCCCAGCATTTT
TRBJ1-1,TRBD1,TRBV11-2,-,CASSRQGATEAFF,TGTGCCAGCAGCCGACAGGGGGCGACTGAAGCTTTCTTT
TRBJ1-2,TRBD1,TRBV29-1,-,CSVWTGGGGYTF,TGCAGCGTTTGGACAGGGGGTGGTGGCTACACCTTC
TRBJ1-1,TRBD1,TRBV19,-,CASRGQGQNTEAFF,TGTGCCAGTAGGGGACAGGGGCAGAACACTGAAGCTTTCTTT
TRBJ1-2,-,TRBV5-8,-,CASSFDGGYGYTF,TGTGCCAGCAGCTTTGACGGGGGCTATGGCTACACCTTC
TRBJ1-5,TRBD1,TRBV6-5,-,CASNQQGAQQPQHF,TGTGCCAGCAATCAACAGGGGGCGCAACAGCCCCAGCATTTT
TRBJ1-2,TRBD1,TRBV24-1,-,CATSDRGYGYTF,TGTGCCACCAGCGACAGGGGCTATGGCTACACCTTC
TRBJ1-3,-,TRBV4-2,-,CASSPIPGWDRNTIYF,TGTGCCAGCAGCCCCATTCCAGGGTGGGATCGTAACACCATATATTTT
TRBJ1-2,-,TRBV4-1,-,CASSQAPGTYGYTF,TGCGCCAGCAGCCAAGCTCCAGGTACCTATGGCTACACCTTC
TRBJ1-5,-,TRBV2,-,CASRQGYNQPQHF,TGTGCCAGCAGGCAGGGATATAATCAGCCCCAGCATTTT
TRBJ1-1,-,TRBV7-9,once,CASTITQGNTEAFF,TGTGCCAGCACCATCACCCAGGGGAACACTGAAGCTTTCTTT
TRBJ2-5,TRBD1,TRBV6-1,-,CASSEAKGQPPETQYF,TGTGCCAGCAGTGAAGCGAAGGGACAGCCGCCGGAGACCCAGTACTTC
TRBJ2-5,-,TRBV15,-,CATSRARYTVAETQYF,TGTGCCACCAGCAGAGCCCGTTACACCGTAGCAGAGACCCAGTACTTC
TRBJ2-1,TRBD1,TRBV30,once,CAWFPKGAYSYNEQFF,TGTGCCTGGTTCCCGAAGGGGGCCTATTCCTACAATGAGCAGTTCTTC
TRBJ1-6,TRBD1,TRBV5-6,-,CASSQFGQESNSPLHF,TGTGCCAGCAGCCAATTTGGACAGGAATCCAATTCACCCCTCCACTTT
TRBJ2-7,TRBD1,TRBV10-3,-,CAIMGQKSEQYF,TGTGCCATCATGGGACAGAAGAGCGAGCAGTACTTC
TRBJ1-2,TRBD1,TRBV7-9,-,CASSLAPGQGANYGYTF,TGTGCCAGCAGCTTAGCGCCCGGACAGGGAGCTAACTATGGCTACACCTTC
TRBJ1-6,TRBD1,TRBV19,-,CASTPGQSSYNSPLHF,TGTGCCAGTACCCCGGGACAGAGCTCCTATAATTCACCCCTCCACTTT
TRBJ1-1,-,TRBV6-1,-,CASSDGRGTEAFF,TGTGCCAGCAGTGACGGGAGGGGAACTGAAGCTTTCTTT